Detailed here is one T cell receptor beta chain. Its antigen is undetermined. CDR3 length: 18 amino acids. The germline V gene encodes CDR1 SGHTA and CDR2 FQGTGA. V lost 2 bases and J 0 bases, leaving 19 bases between the germline ends. This table comes from immunoSEQ multiplex PCR, and its TCRdb copy is limited to in-frame clones, with some not included. This table holds fewer than 2,000 clones, roughly 70% found once. Normal lung was taken at the farthest possible site, at least 3 cm from tumour. This sample stems from a study of immune cell composition in non-small cell lung cancer. General observations from the study: It was not proven that tumour-reactive clones equal dominant tumour-associated clones.

Sequenced input: non-adjacent lung tissue. This sequence was found in a human donor with non-small cell lung cancer. J is TRBJ1-1 and V is TRBV7-3, with a tentative D call TRBD1 (5 bases). The CDR3 nucleotides are TGTGCCAGCAGCTTAGTTCCAACAGGTATGGGCATGAACACTGAAGCTTTCTTT. Protein: CASSLVPTGMGMNTEAFF.